The 17 T cell receptor beta chains below all came from one sample that was sequenced in a study of cytomegalovirus exposure and HLA in healthy donors. PCR employed 60 Vbeta and 13 Jbeta primers. Measured with immunoSEQ multiplex PCR; TCRdb has only the in-frame clones, and not every one. The sample records 150,000 to 200,000 clones, 84% being singletons. Sequencing was done on a sample of PBMCs. The receptors were gathered from a man aged 18 to 29 in good health and CMV-seronegative.

This rearrangement joins TRBV4-2 to TRBJ2-5; TRBD1 matches 9 bases. J gave up 5 bases and V 3 bases, and 7 bases lay outside the gene matches. This CDR3 has 15 residues. The germline gives CDR1 LGHNA, CDR2 YNFKEQ. CDR3 protein: CASSQGQGFRETQYF. CDR3 DNA sequence: TGTGCCAGCAGCCAGGGACAGGGTTTCCGGGAGACCCAGTACTTC.

This chain connects TRBV5-1 to TRBJ1-1; 9 positions agree with TRBD1. V shed 5 bases, J shed 8 bases, and the junction held 10 bases outside the gene matches. This CDR3 is 14 amino acids long. CDR1 is SGHRS, CDR2 YFSETQ, per germline. CDR3 residues: CASSLQGALVEAFF. Here the CDR3 DNA reads TGCGCCAGCAGTTTACAGGGGGCCCTAGTGGAAGCTTTCTTT. The full variable domain, its missing parts supplied by reference TRBV5-1 and TRBJ1-1, is KAGVTQTPRYLIKTRGQQVTLSCSPISGHRSVSWYQQTPGQGLQFLFEYFSETQRNKGNFPGRFSGRQFSNSRSEMNVSTLELGDSALYLCASSLQGALVEAFFGQGTRLTVV.

Here the CDR3 reads CATSRGFTEAFF. Here the CDR3 DNA reads TGTGCCACCAGCAGGGGCTTTACTGAAGCTTTCTTT. The chain links TRBV15 to TRBJ1-1; D call uncertain. This CDR3 has 12 amino acids. Trimming pared 3 bases from V and 5 bases from J, leaving 7 bases between. CDR1 is LNHNV, CDR2 YYDKDF, per germline (reference sequence).

This sequence joins TRBV7-2 and TRBJ1-2, with 9 bases matching TRBD1. The CDR3 runs to 15 residues. Trimming at V came to 1 base and at J to 6 bases, leaving 6 bases not matched to a gene. Germline V gene sequence: CDR1 SGHTA, CDR2 FQGNSA. CDR3 in DNA: TGTGCCAGCAGCTTAGTAACAGGGGGCTTCGATGGCTACACCTTC. Translating it yields CASSLVTGGFDGYTF.

This chain joins TRBV4-1 and TRBJ1-1; TRBD1 matches 10 bases. With 0 bases clipped from V and 4 bases from J, the junction kept 20 bases outside the gene matches. Germline V gene data show CDR1 as MGHRA and CDR2 as YSYEKL. The CDR3 covers 21 residues. The CDR3 reads CASSQDWDRGRLSSRSTEAFF. CDR3 sequence (DNA): TGCGCCAGCAGCCAAGATTGGGACAGGGGCCGCCTCAGCTCCCGGAGCACTGAAGCTTTCTTT.

The rearrangement uses TRBV7-6 and TRBJ2-5; D is uncertain. V was shortened by 5 bases and J by 0 bases, with 13 bases between the two germline ends. This CDR3 region has 15 residues. CDR1 and CDR2 from the germline V gene are SGHVS and FNYEAQ. As DNA, the CDR3 is TGTGCCAGCAGCACAAGGCGGCTGTACCAAGAGACCCAGTACTTC. It encodes CASSTRRLYQETQYF.

V usage is TRBV7-8 and J usage is TRBJ1-3; D possibly corresponds to TRBD1 (5 bases). CDR1 and CDR2 (germline): SGHVS, FQNEAQ. The CDR3 loop spans 15 amino acids. Trimming took 3 bases from V and 0 from J, leaving 9 bases between them. CDR3 sequence reads: CASSFTGYSGNTIYF. CDR3 DNA: TGTGCCAGCAGCTTCACAGGTTACTCTGGAAACACCATATATTTT.

In regard to this clone: Other nucleotide sequences from this sample produce the same CDR3. The chain employs TRBV9 and TRBJ2-3, with a tentative D call TRBD2 (6 bases). This CDR3 spans 14 amino acids. V lost 2 bases to trimming and J lost 1 base, with 8 bases between them. Germline CDR1 and CDR2: SGDLS and YYNGEE. The CDR3 spells CASSVAGRTDTQYF. DNA for the CDR3: TGTGCCAGCAGCGTGGCGGGACGCACAGATACGCAGTATTTT.

The chain joins TRBV29-1 to TRBJ1-2, with 8 bases lining up with TRBD1. CDR3 length equals 14 residues. V dropped 1 base and J dropped 6; count of bases not matched to a gene: 7. The V gene's germline CDR1 is SQVTM and CDR2 ANQGSEA. Here the CDR3 reads CSVEAGTGGNGYTF. In DNA, the CDR3 is TGCAGCGTTGAAGCTGGGACAGGAGGAAATGGCTACACCTTC.

The V call is TRBV7-9, the J call TRBJ2-7; TRBD2 might be the D (5 bases). CDR1 and CDR2 (germline): SEHNR, FQNEAQ (reference sequence). The ends were cut back, 3 bases at V and 6 bases at J, with 15 bases in the middle. This CDR3 contains 14 residues. In nucleotides, the CDR3 is TGTGCCAGCAGCTTGGGCGGAGGCGCCTCCGAGCAGTACTTC. Translation: CASSLGGGASEQYF.

V and J are TRBV5-6 and TRBJ2-5, with 8 positions matching TRBD1. The end of the DNA aligns better with TRBJ2-7, so the J call may be wrong. Germline loops: CDR1 SGHDT, CDR2 YYEEEE. This CDR3 spans 13 amino acids. The CDR3 loop reads CASSSQGGDEQYF. In nucleotides, the CDR3 is TGTGCCAGCAGCTCACAGGGGGGTGACGAGCAGTACTTC.

Regarding this clone: Other DNA sequences of this sample code for an identical CDR3. The chain links TRBV6-5 to TRBJ2-5; 13 nucleotides line up with TRBD2. This CDR3 is 14 amino acids long. V dropped 8 bases and J dropped 3; count of bases not matched to a gene: 3. Germline values: CDR1 MNHEY, CDR2 SVGAGI. The DNA of the CDR3 is TGTGCCAGCGGGGGACTAGCGGGAAAAGAGACCCAGTACTTC. It yields the protein CASGGLAGKETQYF.

CDR3 sequence reads: CASSVEGTSGGGGSETQYF. In nucleotides, the CDR3 is TGTGCCAGCAGCGTAGAGGGCACTAGCGGGGGAGGTGGGTCGGAGACCCAGTACTTC. The genes are TRBV9 and TRBJ2-5; 11 bases align to TRBD2. This CDR3 is 19 amino acids long. CDR1 and CDR2 (germline): SGDLS, YYNGEE. V was pared by 0 bases and J by 5 bases, with 15 bases of the junction left unmatched. The variable domain in full, completed from reference TRBV9 and TRBJ2-5, reads DSGVTQTPKHLITATGQRVTLRCSPRSGDLSVYWYQQSLDQGLQFLIQYYNGEERAKGNILERFSAQQFPDLHSELNLSSLELGDSALYFCASSVEGTSGGGGSETQYFGPGTRLLVL.

The CDR3 is CASTLTGVHNEQFF. CDR3 sequence (DNA): TGTGCCAGCACCCTGACAGGGGTCCACAATGAGCAGTTCTTC. This chain uses TRBV5-4 with TRBJ2-1, with 8 bases lining up with TRBD1. V lost 6 bases to trimming and J lost 5 bases; unmatched junction nucleotides: 7. The CDR3 consists of 14 residues. Germline values: CDR1 SGHNT, CDR2 YYREEE (reference sequence).

This chain joins TRBV7-9 and TRBJ2-3; 13 bases are a match to TRBD2. The CDR3 covers 14 residues. The germline V gene encodes CDR1 SEHNR and CDR2 FQNEAQ (reference sequence). With V trimmed by 8 bases and J by 1 base, 0 bases remained unmatched. The CDR3 DNA sequence: TGTGCCAGCGGGACTAGCGGGGGCACAGATACGCAGTATTTT. This translates into CASGTSGGTDTQYF. The variable domain in full, completed from reference TRBV7-9 and TRBJ2-3, reads DTGVSQNPRHKITKRGQNVTFRCDPISEHNRLYWYRQTLGQGPEFLTYFQNEAQLEKSRLLSDRFSAERPKGSFSTLEIQRTEQGDSAMYLCASGTSGGTDTQYFGPGTRLTVL.

The rearrangement uses TRBV5-1 and TRBJ1-1, with a tentative D call TRBD1 (6 bases). V lost 3 bases and J 1 base, leaving 10 bases between the germline ends. This CDR3 region has 14 residues. Germline V gene data show CDR1 as SGHRS and CDR2 as YFSETQ. The CDR3 DNA is TGCGCCAGCAGCTCTAACAGGGCGAACACTGAAGCTTTCTTT. Encoded protein: CASSSNRANTEAFF.

The chain uses TRBV5-4 and TRBJ1-1, with 9 positions matching TRBD1. The germline V gene encodes CDR1 SGHNT and CDR2 YYREEE (reference sequence). The CDR3 is 13 amino acids. The junction had 4 bases not matched to a gene; V was cut back by 3 bases and J by 7 bases. CDR3 nucleotide sequence: TGTGCCAGCAGCTCGGGACAGGGAGTTGAAGCTTTCTTT. Protein sequence: CASSSGQGVEAFF. The whole variable domain, filled in from reference TRBV5-4 and TRBJ1-1, reads ETGVTQSPTHLIKTRGQQVTLRCSSQSGHNTVSWYQQALGQGPQFIFQYYREEENGRGNFPPRFSGLQFPNYSSELNVNALELDDSALYLCASSSGQGVEAFFGQGTRLTVV.